Presented here are 20 T cell receptor beta chains from one specimen sequenced in a study of neoadjuvant anti-PD-1 for oral cavity cancer. The protocol was immunoSEQ multiplex PCR, while the TCRdb copy is restricted to in-frame clones and leaves out a portion. The repertoire holds tens of thousands of clones, with around four fifths as singletons. The sequences come from PBMCs, collected before nivolumab (anti-PD-1) treatment. The receptors come from a person aged 35-79 years with oral cavity squamous cell carcinoma.

V and J are TRBV10-3 and TRBJ2-3, with D possibly being TRBD2 (5 bases). V was clipped by 0 bases and J by 4 bases, with 11 bases between them. The CDR3 is 15 amino acids. In germline, CDR1 is ENHRY, CDR2 SYGVKD. The CDR3 DNA reads as TGTGCCATCAGTGAGTCGAGCCGAGGGCCAGATACGCAGTATTTT. It codes for CAISESSRGPDTQYF.

The chain recombines TRBV5-1 with TRBJ1-3, with D uncertain. Trimming pared 3 bases from V and 1 base from J, leaving 8 bases between. Looked up from germline, CDR1 is SGHRS and CDR2 is YFSETQ. This CDR3 contains 14 residues. For the CDR3, the DNA is TGCGCCAGCAGCTCAGGTTCGTCTGGAAACACCATATATTTT. Translated, it gives CASSSGSSGNTIYF. The full variable domain, in which reference TRBV5-1 and TRBJ1-3 provide the parts outside the CDR3, is KAGVTQTPRYLIKTRGQQVTLSCSPISGHRSVSWYQQTPGQGLQFLFEYFSETQRNKGNFPGRFSGRQFSNSRSEMNVSTLELGDSALYLCASSSGSSGNTIYFGEGSWLTVV.

V gene TRBV30 combines with J gene TRBJ2-5; TRBD2 is a possible D gene (6 bases). V lost 5 bases and J lost 7, with 17 bases in between. This CDR3 is built from 13 residues. Germline loops: CDR1 GTSNPN, CDR2 SVGIG (reference sequence). The CDR3 region has the DNA TGTGCCTGGGGCCGGGACTCTCCCCGGACCCAGTACTTC. It yields the protein CAWGRDSPRTQYF.

The CDR3 bases are TGTGCCAGCAGCACCCACCCGAGGGCTAACTATGGCTACACCTTC. Translation: CASSTHPRANYGYTF. The chain combines TRBV11-2 with TRBJ1-2, with no clear D. CDR3 length equals 15 residues. V lost 5 bases to trimming and J lost 0 bases, with 13 bases between them. In germline, CDR1 is SGHAT, CDR2 FQNNGV.

The sample holds one count of this clone. V and J are TRBV4-2 and TRBJ1-1; D perhaps matches TRBD1 (6 bases). CDR3 size: 18 residues. V gave up 2 bases and J gave up 0 bases, with 19 bases separating them. Germline-derived CDR1 and CDR2 are LGHNA and YNFKEQ. CDR3 nucleotides: TGTGCCAGCAGCCAACCCCTGACAGGAAAAAGGGTGAACACTGAAGCTTTCTTT. Translation gives CASSQPLTGKRVNTEAFF.

This clone was observed a single time. The CDR3 loop reads CASSVLPTDTQYF. Here the CDR3 DNA reads TGTGCCAGCAGCGTACTCCCCACAGATACGCAGTATTTT. The J gene is TRBJ2-3, the V gene TRBV9; no clear D. Germline CDR1 SGDLS, CDR2 YYNGEE. The CDR3 is made up of 13 amino acids. Trimming removed 1 base at V and 2 bases at J, with 5 bases between.

This rearrangement joins TRBV6-5 to TRBJ2-5; D unresolved. V shed 10 bases and J shed 5 bases, with 11 bases lying between them. This CDR3 region has 11 residues. Germline V gene lookup returns CDR1 MNHEY and CDR2 SVGAGI. The CDR3 bases are TGTGCCACTTTCCAGATGGAGACCCAGTACTTC. Translating it yields CATFQMETQYF.

The rearrangement joins TRBV5-4 to TRBJ1-4; TRBD1 might be the D (6 bases). The CDR3 runs 13 residues. Trimming removed 5 bases at V and 7 bases at J, with 12 bases between. CDR1 is SGHNT and CDR2 is YYREEE in the germline V gene (reference sequence). The DNA of the CDR3 is TGTGCCAGCAGTATACAGGGTTCTGAAAAACTGTTTTTT. As protein: CASSIQGSEKLFF.

This clone was found a few times. The rearrangement joins TRBV28 to TRBJ1-2; tentative D call: TRBD1 (5 bases). This CDR3 has 16 residues. Trimming pared 2 bases from V and 4 bases from J, leaving 17 bases between. CDR1 and CDR2 (germline): MDHEN, SYDVKM. The CDR3 DNA follows: TGTGCCAGCAGTTTAGGGTGGAGGGTGGGGCTCTATGGCTACACCTTC. It is translated as CASSLGWRVGLYGYTF.

The rearrangement links TRBV14 to TRBJ2-7; no definite D call. The CDR3 is 15 residues long. V gave up 1 base and J gave up 1 base, with 11 bases separating them. Germline-derived CDR1 and CDR2 are SGHDN and FVKESK. The CDR3 loop is CASSQGALPSYEQYF. Written as DNA, the CDR3 is TGTGCCAGCAGCCAAGGCGCATTGCCTTCCTACGAGCAGTACTTC.

V gene TRBV6-6 combines with J gene TRBJ2-7; D not resolved. V gave up 5 bases and J gave up 4 bases, with 12 bases separating them. The germline V gene encodes CDR1 MNHNY and CDR2 SVGAGI (reference sequence). CDR3 length equals 13 residues. CDR3 in amino acids: CASSRQILYEQYF. CDR3 coding DNA: TGTGCCAGCAGTCGACAAATACTATACGAGCAGTACTTC.

This clone has a handful of counts. The genes are TRBV5-1 and TRBJ1-1; TRBD1 agrees at 8 bases. The germline V gene has CDR1 SGHRS and CDR2 YFSETQ. Trimming cost V 3 bases and J 0 bases; bases outside gene matches: 1. There are 14 residues in the CDR3. The CDR3 loop is CASSSTGVNTEAFF. The CDR3 DNA reads as TGCGCCAGCAGCTCGACAGGGGTGAACACTGAAGCTTTCTTT. Full variable domain (rest looked up from reference TRBV5-1 and TRBJ1-1): KAGVTQTPRYLIKTRGQQVTLSCSPISGHRSVSWYQQTPGQGLQFLFEYFSETQRNKGNFPGRFSGRQFSNSRSEMNVSTLELGDSALYLCASSSTGVNTEAFFGQGTRLTVV.

The chain uses TRBV6-5 and TRBJ1-4, with D perhaps matching TRBD1 (5 bases). The CDR3 loop spans 15 amino acids. Germline CDR1 and CDR2: MNHEY and SVGAGI. The germline V and J ends were trimmed by 6 bases and 6 bases, with 17 bases remaining between them. CDR3 nucleotide sequence: TGTGCCAGCAGGAGGATCGGGACGGGGCATGAAAAACTGTTTTTT. This gives the protein CASRRIGTGHEKLFF.

This clone appeared a single time. V is TRBV10-1 and J is TRBJ2-1; 14 bases agree with TRBD2. Losses at the gene ends were 6 bases for V and 7 bases for J; bases not matched to a gene: 5. The CDR3 sequence is 15 residues long. CDR1 WNHNN and CDR2 SYGVQD come from the germline V gene (reference sequence). CDR3 nucleotides: TGCGCCAGCAGCGAAGGGACTAGCGGGAGTAATGAGCAGTTCTTC. It translates to CASSEGTSGSNEQFF.

The rearrangement joins TRBV27 to TRBJ2-1, with a possible D match to TRBD1 (6 bases). V lost 6 bases to trimming and J lost 9 bases, with 15 bases between them. CDR1 is MNHEY, CDR2 SMNVEV, per germline (reference sequence). The CDR3 consists of 13 residues. This CDR3 is CASRPRGGGEQFF. The CDR3 DNA follows: TGTGCCAGCAGGCCCCGAGGGGGTGGTGAGCAGTTCTTC.

The V gene is TRBV30, the J gene TRBJ2-3; 8 bases fit TRBD2. This CDR3 comprises 16 residues. Unmatched junction bases numbered 7, after V lost 1 base and J lost 1 base. Germline V gene lookup returns CDR1 GTSNPN and CDR2 SVGIG (reference sequence). CDR3 sequence: CAWSGSGSGGTDTQYF. The CDR3 DNA is TGTGCCTGGAGTGGGTCGGGTAGCGGGGGCACAGATACGCAGTATTTT.

The rearrangement joins TRBV16 to TRBJ1-1, with TRBD1 matching over 8 bases. Germline V gene lookup returns CDR1 KGHSY and CDR2 FQNENV. The CDR3 extends over 12 amino acids. Trimming at V came to 4 bases and at J to 9 bases, leaving 4 bases not matched to a gene. CDR3 bases: TGTGCCAGCAGCCCGAGGACAGGGCAAGCTTTCTTT. Its protein product is CASSPRTGQAFF.

V gene TRBV6-6 combines with J gene TRBJ1-1, with D unclear. This CDR3 region has 15 residues. Looked up from germline, CDR1 is MNHNY and CDR2 is SVGAGI (reference sequence). V was clipped by 0 bases and J by 1 base, with 9 bases between them. CDR3 loop: CASSYSSWQNTEAFF. The CDR3 nucleotides read TGTGCCAGCAGTTACTCGAGTTGGCAGAACACTGAAGCTTTCTTT.

CDR3 in amino acids: CASSLDPGTGELFF. CDR3 DNA sequence: TGCGCCAGCAGCTTGGATCCAGGGACCGGGGAGCTGTTTTTT. The chain is built from TRBV5-1 and TRBJ2-2, with D possibly being TRBD1 (5 bases). Germline assignment: CDR1 SGHRS and CDR2 YFSETQ. V lost 0 bases and J 5 bases, leaving 8 bases between the germline ends. The CDR3 has 14 residues. The full variable domain, rest sourced from reference TRBV5-1 and TRBJ2-2, is KAGVTQTPRYLIKTRGQQVTLSCSPISGHRSVSWYQQTPGQGLQFLFEYFSETQRNKGNFPGRFSGRQFSNSRSEMNVSTLELGDSALYLCASSLDPGTGELFFGEGSRLTVL.

The chain is built from TRBV6-1 and TRBJ2-1, with 10 bases fitting TRBD2. J was trimmed by 2 bases and V by 4 bases; bases with no gene match: 8. Germline V gives CDR1 MNHNS, CDR2 SASEGT. This CDR3 has 17 residues. CDR3 loop: CASSGLSGRAAYNEQFF. CDR3 nucleotide sequence: TGTGCCAGCAGTGGTCTCAGCGGGAGGGCGGCCTACAATGAGCAGTTCTTC.